This entry concerns a single TCR beta chain. Measured with immunoSEQ multiplex PCR; TCRdb has only the in-frame clones, and not every one. This sample yields some 50,000 clones, of which 80% to 90% are seen a single time; about 2% belongs to the top ten. This specimen belongs to a study of blood T cell repertoires in COVID-19. The CDR3 runs to 15 residues. Trimming at V came to 5 bases and at J to 2 bases, leaving 6 bases not matched to a gene. CDR1 and CDR2 (germline): MNHEY, SVGAGI. The sequence derives from a woman older than 75 with COVID-19, enrolled during active disease. This chain uses TRBV6-5 with TRBJ2-7; 10 positions agree with TRBD1. The sample was peripheral blood. DNA for the CDR3: TGTGCCAGCAGTCGACAGGGGGCAACTCCCTACGAGCAGTACTTC. This encodes CASSRQGATPYEQYF.